These 30 T cell receptor beta chains were sequenced from one sample in a study of blood T cell repertoires in COVID-19. Measured with immunoSEQ multiplex PCR; TCRdb has only the in-frame clones, and not every one. Of 90,000 to 120,000 clones in the sample, roughly 87% were seen once. The sample comprised peripheral blood. Receptors originate from a woman aged 55-69 years with acute or convalescent COVID-19.

This clone was counted a single time. The chain is built from TRBV4-1 and TRBJ2-1; 7 positions match TRBD2. V dropped 2 bases and J dropped 5; count of bases not matched to a gene: 6. Per the germline V gene, CDR1 is MGHRA and CDR2 is YSYEKL. The CDR3 is 15 residues long. CDR3 nucleotides: TGCGCCAGCAGCCAATCGATGGGAGGGGACAATGAGCAGTTCTTC. Translating gives CASSQSMGGDNEQFF.

The chain uses TRBV6-5 and TRBJ1-1; D unclear. Germline CDR1 and CDR2: MNHEY and SVGAGI. The CDR3 length is 13 residues. The V end was cut by 6 bases, the J end by 3 bases, with 11 bases between. CDR3 in amino acids: CASREGGDTEAFF. As DNA, the CDR3 is TGTGCCAGCAGGGAGGGTGGCGACACTGAAGCTTTCTTT.

This clone has just one count. The chain links TRBV24-1 to TRBJ2-7, with D hard to call. The CDR3 has 15 residues. Trimming removed 4 bases at V and 6 bases at J, with 18 bases between. Looked up from germline, CDR1 is KGHDR and CDR2 is SFDVKD. CDR3 in amino acids: CATSEGSASSSEQYF. CDR3 in DNA: TGTGCCACCAGTGAAGGCTCGGCTAGTAGCTCCGAGCAGTACTTC.

This chain links TRBV19 with TRBJ1-4; tentative D call: TRBD1 (6 bases). The CDR3 runs to 15 residues. Germline CDR1 reads LNHDA; CDR2 reads SQIVND (reference sequence). V lost 3 bases and J lost 8, with 16 bases in between. CDR3: CASSMSGGRPEKLFF. The CDR3 nucleotides read TGTGCCAGTAGTATGTCCGGGGGGCGCCCCGAAAAACTGTTTTTT.

The chain recombines TRBV18 with TRBJ2-5, with 7 bases that match TRBD1. After removal of 3 bases from V and 2 bases from J, the junction contained 6 bases not matched to a gene. CDR3 length equals 15 residues. Germline loops: CDR1 KGHSH, CDR2 LQKENI. CDR3 sequence reads: CASSPDRTDQETQYF. CDR3 bases: TGTGCCAGCTCACCGGACAGGACAGATCAAGAGACCCAGTACTTC.

The chain combines TRBV30 with TRBJ1-5, with D perhaps matching TRBD1 (6 bases). V was trimmed by 5 bases and J by 7 bases, leaving 15 bases between them. Germline CDR1 and CDR2: GTSNPN and SVGIG (reference sequence). The CDR3 totals 13 residues. This chain's CDR3 is CAWSPTGSQPQHF. CDR3 sequence (DNA): TGTGCCTGGTCCCCTACAGGGTCACAGCCCCAGCATTTT.

This clone was observed a handful of times. The V gene is TRBV6-5, the J gene TRBJ1-1; weak D call: TRBD1 (5 bases). The germline gives CDR1 MNHEY, CDR2 SVGAGI. V was cut by 7 bases and J by 5 bases, with 20 bases left in between. The CDR3 has 15 residues. The CDR3 coding sequence is TGTGCCAGCACCTCCCCCGGGGGGGTGAGGACTGAAGCTTTCTTT. Residues: CASTSPGGVRTEAFF.

This chain joins TRBV28 and TRBJ2-7; 8 nucleotides line up with TRBD1. Germline assignment: CDR1 MDHEN and CDR2 SYDVKM. CDR3 size: 14 residues. V was pared by 8 bases and J by 6 bases, with 12 bases of the junction left unmatched. The CDR3 loop reads CASRQQGVVSEQYV. Written as DNA, the CDR3 is TGTGCCAGCCGACAACAGGGGGTCGTTTCCGAGCAGTACGTC.

The chain uses TRBV2 and TRBJ2-7; 7 bases are a match to TRBD2. CDR1 is SNHLY and CDR2 is FYNNEI in the germline V gene. The trim removed 2 bases at V and 5 bases at J, leaving 9 bases unmatched. This CDR3 has 15 amino acids. The CDR3 sequence is CASSEQRGSPHEQYV. As DNA, the CDR3 is TGTGCCAGCAGTGAACAGCGGGGAAGCCCCCACGAGCAGTACGTC.

This rearrangement joins TRBV2 to TRBJ2-1; TRBD2 matches 8 bases. Trimming at V came to 2 bases and at J to 7 bases, leaving 4 bases not matched to a gene. CDR3 length equals 14 residues. Germline V gives CDR1 SNHLY, CDR2 FYNNEI. The CDR3: CASSEQRENNEQFF. CDR3 in DNA: TGTGCCAGCAGTGAACAGCGGGAGAATAATGAGCAGTTCTTC.

This clone was detected only a few times. J is TRBJ2-3 and V is TRBV9; TRBD2 is a possible D gene (6 bases). The CDR3 loop spans 14 amino acids. Trimming cost V 4 bases and J 2 bases, with 11 bases left between them. CDR1 is SGDLS and CDR2 is YYNGEE in the germline V gene. The DNA for the CDR3 is TGTGCCAGCAGCCTTAGCGGTTTCACAGATACGCAGTATTTT. Amino acid sequence: CASSLSGFTDTQYF.

In its sample, this clone was seen once. V gene TRBV19 combines with J gene TRBJ2-1; 8 bases align to TRBD2. CDR3 length: 14 amino acids. With V trimmed by 5 bases and J by 7 bases, 7 bases remained unmatched. Germline loops: CDR1 LNHDA, CDR2 SQIVND (reference sequence). The CDR3 sequence: CASSREGRYNEQFF. The CDR3 region has the DNA TGTGCCAGTAGTCGGGAGGGCCGGTATAATGAGCAGTTCTTC.

The V call is TRBV19, the J call TRBJ2-5, with 13 bases aligning to TRBD2. CDR3 size: 14 residues. The V and J ends lost 5 bases and 4 bases, in that order; junction bases with no gene match: 1. Germline values: CDR1 LNHDA, CDR2 SQIVND (reference sequence). CDR3: CASSRTSGRETQYF. The DNA of the CDR3 is TGTGCCAGTAGTCGGACTAGCGGGAGAGAGACCCAGTACTTC.

The gene calls are TRBV6-5 and TRBJ1-1, with unresolved D. CDR3 size: 13 residues. Per germline, CDR1 MNHEY and CDR2 SVGAGI. Trimming took 5 bases from V and 6 from J, leaving 13 bases between them. This CDR3 reads CASSMRARPEAFF. Here the CDR3 DNA reads TGTGCCAGCAGTATGAGGGCAAGGCCTGAAGCTTTCTTT.

This chain joins TRBV10-2 and TRBJ1-1; a possible D gene is TRBD1 (5 bases). V shed 4 bases and J shed 0 bases, with 9 bases lying between them. Germline assignment: CDR1 WSHSY and CDR2 SAAADI. The CDR3 contains 14 residues. In nucleotides, the CDR3 is TGCGCCAGCAGTGCGTCCAGGGTGAACACTGAAGCTTTCTTT. As protein: CASSASRVNTEAFF.

V is TRBV7-8 and J is TRBJ2-7; TRBD2 aligns across 10 bases. Trimming cost V 5 bases and J 0 bases; bases outside gene matches: 7. CDR1 is SGHVS and CDR2 is FQNEAQ in the germline V gene. This CDR3 spans 16 amino acids. CDR3 DNA: TGTGCCAGCAGCGCTCGGTGGACTAGCGGCTCCTACGAGCAGTACGTC. Protein product: CASSARWTSGSYEQYV.

V usage is TRBV5-1 and J usage is TRBJ1-2; D is unresolved. There are 13 residues in the CDR3. The V gene lost 1 base and the J gene lost 5 bases, with 9 bases spanning the gap. The germline V gene encodes CDR1 SGHRS and CDR2 YFSETQ. The chain's CDR3 is CASSLLGTYGYTF. The CDR3 DNA is TGCGCCAGCAGCTTGTTGGGCACTTATGGCTACACCTTC.

The rearrangement joins TRBV28 to TRBJ2-7; 10 bases line up with TRBD1. V trimming: 4 bases; J trimming: 3 bases; junction bases outside the gene matches: 6. There are 15 residues in the CDR3. Germline V gene lookup returns CDR1 MDHEN and CDR2 SYDVKM. The CDR3 bases are TGTGCCAGCAGTTATACCGGGACAGGGGTCTACGAGCAGTACTTC. Translation gives CASSYTGTGVYEQYF.

The rearrangement joins TRBV6-6 to TRBJ2-1, with D maybe TRBD1 (7 bases). V was cut by 6 bases and J by 8 bases, with 23 bases left in between. The V gene's germline CDR1 is MNHNY and CDR2 SVGAGI (reference sequence). This CDR3 comprises 16 residues. This CDR3 is CASRPPGGSPGDEQFF. The CDR3 DNA reads as TGTGCCAGCAGGCCCCCAGGGGGTAGCCCGGGGGATGAGCAGTTCTTC.

V usage is TRBV5-4 and J usage is TRBJ2-7, with 9 bases that match TRBD1. V was clipped by 4 bases and J by 6 bases; unmatched bases: 14. The CDR3 sequence is 16 residues long. Germline CDR1 is SGHNT and CDR2 is YYREEE (reference sequence). The chain's CDR3 is CASSRDRVVAGAEQYF. The CDR3 DNA follows: TGTGCCAGCAGCCGGGACAGGGTCGTGGCGGGAGCCGAGCAGTACTTC.

V is TRBV7-6 and J is TRBJ1-5; D is perhaps TRBD1 (5 bases). V was pared by 5 bases and J by 5 bases, with 16 bases between. Germline V gene lookup returns CDR1 SGHVS and CDR2 FNYEAQ. The length of the CDR3 is 15 residues. The CDR3, as DNA: TGTGCCAGCAGCGCGGCGGCAGGGTCCGATCAGCCCCAGCATTTT. It specifies CASSAAAGSDQPQHF.

Only one count was recorded for this clone. V usage is TRBV27 and J usage is TRBJ1-4, with D perhaps matching TRBD1 (6 bases). The CDR3 runs 16 residues. V lost 0 bases, J lost 6 bases, and 14 bases lay in between. Per the germline V gene, CDR1 is MNHEY and CDR2 is SMNVEV (reference sequence). As DNA, the CDR3 is TGTGCCAGCAGTTTATCACCAGGGGACAAGTATGAAAAACTGTTTTTT. Amino acid sequence: CASSLSPGDKYEKLFF.

A few counts support this clone. V is TRBV5-1 and J is TRBJ2-3, with TRBD1 as a possible D gene (5 bases). The V gene's germline CDR1 is SGHRS and CDR2 YFSETQ. The CDR3 covers 13 residues. Trimming removed 2 bases at V and 2 bases at J, with 6 bases between. This chain's CDR3 is CASSFRVTDTQYF. The DNA for the CDR3 is TGCGCCAGCAGCTTCAGGGTCACAGATACGCAGTATTTT.

The rearrangement links TRBV7-3 to TRBJ2-5; D may be TRBD2 (5 bases). The CDR3 totals 13 residues. In germline, CDR1 is SGHTA, CDR2 FQGTGA. V was shortened by 5 bases and J by 5 bases, with 12 bases between the two germline ends. CDR3 in amino acids: CASSTTRGETQYF. The CDR3, as DNA: TGTGCCAGCAGCACAACTAGAGGGGAGACCCAGTACTTC.

This clone has only one observation. The rearrangement joins TRBV11-3 to TRBJ1-1; D not resolved. The CDR3 spans 15 residues. Per the germline V gene, CDR1 is SGHNT and CDR2 is YENEEA. The V gene lost 1 base and the J gene lost 2 bases, with 11 bases spanning the gap. CDR3 bases: TGTGCCAGCAGCTTAGTGGAAGGCGGTAACACTGAAGCTTTCTTT. Translated, it gives CASSLVEGGNTEAFF.

CDR3 protein: CASGPGGGTEAFF. CDR3 coding DNA: TGTGCCAGCGGCCCGGGGGGAGGCACTGAAGCTTTCTTT. The J gene is TRBJ1-1, the V gene TRBV27; the D gene is possibly TRBD1 (5 bases). CDR3 length equals 13 residues. Trimming took off 8 bases at V and 4 bases at J, with 14 bases between the two ends. Germline V gene lookup returns CDR1 MNHEY and CDR2 SMNVEV (reference sequence).

The rearrangement uses TRBV6-2 or TRBV6-3 and TRBJ2-3, with TRBD2 identical over 15 bases. The CDR3 is 17 amino acids. V shed 4 bases and J 4 bases; nucleotides not matched to a gene: 6. Germline assignment: CDR1 MNHEY and CDR2 SVGEGT. CDR3 bases: TGTGCCAGCAGTTTCCGGACTAGCGGGAGGGGCCCAGATACGCAGTATTTT. Translating it yields CASSFRTSGRGPDTQYF.

This rearrangement joins TRBV5-1 to TRBJ2-1, with D tentatively TRBD2 (5 bases). With 0 bases removed from V and 3 bases from J, the gap between germline ends came to 13 bases. The CDR3 length is 16 residues. Per the germline V gene, CDR1 is SGHRS and CDR2 is YFSETQ. In nucleotides, the CDR3 is TGCGCCAGCAGCTTGGTCCCCAGCGGAGACTACAATGAGCAGTTCTTC. This encodes CASSLVPSGDYNEQFF.

The rearrangement uses TRBV30 and TRBJ1-5; no firm D call. Between the trimmed V and J ends, which lost 0 bases and 0 bases, there was a span of 6 bases. The CDR3 length is 14 residues. Germline V gene sequence: CDR1 GTSNPN, CDR2 SVGIG (reference sequence). The CDR3 region is CAWSVSDSNQPQHF. The CDR3 nucleotides are TGTGCCTGGAGTGTGAGCGATAGCAATCAGCCCCAGCATTTT.

The chain carries TRBV7-2 and TRBJ1-4; D gene unclear. Deletions cut 1 base from V and 7 bases from J, with 7 bases between. Per germline, CDR1 SGHTA and CDR2 FQGNSA. CDR3 length equals 13 residues. CDR3 sequence: CASSLVGGEKLFF. CDR3 nucleotides: TGTGCCAGCAGCTTAGTGGGAGGTGAAAAACTGTTTTTT.